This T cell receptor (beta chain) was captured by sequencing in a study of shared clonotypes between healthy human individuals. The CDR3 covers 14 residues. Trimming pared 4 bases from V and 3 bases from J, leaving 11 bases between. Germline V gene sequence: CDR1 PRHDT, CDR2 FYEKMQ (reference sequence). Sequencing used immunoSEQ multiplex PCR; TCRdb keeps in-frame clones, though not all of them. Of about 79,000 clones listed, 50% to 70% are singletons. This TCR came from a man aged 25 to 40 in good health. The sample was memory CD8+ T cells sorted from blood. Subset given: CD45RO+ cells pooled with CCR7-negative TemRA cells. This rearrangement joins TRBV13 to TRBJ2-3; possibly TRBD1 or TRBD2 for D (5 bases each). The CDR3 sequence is CASSSGLRTDTQYF. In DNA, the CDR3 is TGTGCCAGCAGCTCGGGGCTCAGGACAGATACGCAGTATTTT.